This T cell receptor (beta chain) came from a study of radiotherapy plus CTLA-4 blockade in lung cancer. Study as a whole: The study recorded objective responses in around a sixth of patients and disease control in about 31%.

Here immunoSEQ multiplex PCR was the method, and the copy in TCRdb shows in-frame clones only, minus some. The profile shows approximately 73,000 clones, about nine tenths of them singletons. Notes on the study in general: With interferon-beta, early dynamics of blood T cell clones were reported to best predict response. Peripheral blood showed expansion of tumor-derived TCR clones after radiotherapy and ipilimumab.

Focal radiation with ipilimumab CTLA-4 blockade was given to patients with chemo-refractory metastatic non-small-cell lung cancer. The germline gives CDR1 MNHNY, CDR2 SVGAGI (reference sequence). This CDR3 contains 13 residues. V shed 5 bases and J 3 bases; nucleotides not matched to a gene: 2. On this clone itself: Its antigen is as yet unknown.

This sequence was found in a human donor with non-small cell lung cancer that progressed on radiotherapy plus ipilimumab. Material: peripheral blood, obtained from a patient treated with radiotherapy plus ipilimumab. The chain combines TRBV6-6 with TRBJ2-7, with TRBD2 matching 9 bases. CDR3 coding DNA: TGTGCCAGCAGTGTAGCGGGAGACTACGAGCAGTACTTC. Translation: CASSVAGDYEQYF.